The source of this TCR beta chain is a study of blood T cell repertoires in COVID-19 (dated by TCRdb to about 2020). Describing the broader study: Collaborator samples came from the United States, Italy and Spain and covered acute and convalescent phases of COVID-19. The prospective study material was composed of cDNA or gDNA derived from T cells, B-cell-depleted T cells, or PBMCs. Subjects who had been exposed to COVID-19, were actively infected with it, or had recovered from it provided the deeply sampled blood TCRbeta repertoires that made up the dataset. The repertoires were released in a freely available public database intended as a resource for research on the immune response to SARS-CoV-2. Samples were obtained from the ongoing ImmuneRACE study (first 160 participants) and from 1,254 subjects provided by 6 global collaborators. A de-identified subject ID, COVID-19 status, age in years and sex were almost always included in the sample metadata. Where HLA class I and class II types were available, the types were taken from metadata supplied by the sample provider, not from assay-based typing. The paper's findings and limits, for the study overall: The quantity of clinical and demographic metadata differed by source and by participant and was supplied without curation.

With respect to this clone: The target of this receptor is not known. No much larger clone exists at a distance of one base, and base qualities are not known.

The collaborating institutions used their own protocols to collect whole blood in K2EDTA tubes. For TCRbeta analysis, collaborators shipped samples as frozen whole blood, isolated PBMCs, or DNA extracted from either of those sample types. The immunoSEQ Assay, a bias-controlled multiplex PCR, was used to amplify TCRbeta CDR3 regions from genomic DNA. Processing in the source paper ran as follows. Within the assay, amplification of reference gene primers was used to estimate how many nucleated cells each sample contained. Sequence reads were collapsed and filtered to measure the absolute abundance of every unique TCRbeta CDR3 rearrangement. Productive Simpson clonality was computed per sample as the square root of Simpson's diversity index over productive rearrangements. Entries here come from immuneACCESS through TCRdb and include only in-frame sequences with V and J called. Some clones fail to appear in such tables; in the studies checked, an unresolved V gene covers under half of the shortfall, and the cause of the remainder is unknown. D and trimming were read from the DNA, whereas the V and J calls and clone size are those reported in that table. A total of some 250,000 clones appear in this sample, roughly 86% of them only once. The leading ten clones occupy under 0.95% of the sample.

The CDR3 has 15 amino acids, counting the end cysteine and phenylalanine. Only the CDR3 part of the read is kept: 45 bases, read in frame from the first base. The germline ends are 14 bases apart after V is trimmed by 5 bases and J by 4 bases. CDR1 and CDR2 are drawn from the germline V gene: SGHAT, FQNNGV. Sequencing used peripheral blood. This TCR derives from a woman aged 25 to 39 with acute or convalescent COVID-19. Recombination connected TRBV11-2 to TRBJ2-2; the best D guess is TRBD2, with 6 bases matching. The CDR3 amino acid sequence is: CASSTGLISTGELFF. In nucleotides, the sequence is TGTGCCAGCAGCACGGGACTGATCTCCACCGGGGAGCTGTTTTTT.